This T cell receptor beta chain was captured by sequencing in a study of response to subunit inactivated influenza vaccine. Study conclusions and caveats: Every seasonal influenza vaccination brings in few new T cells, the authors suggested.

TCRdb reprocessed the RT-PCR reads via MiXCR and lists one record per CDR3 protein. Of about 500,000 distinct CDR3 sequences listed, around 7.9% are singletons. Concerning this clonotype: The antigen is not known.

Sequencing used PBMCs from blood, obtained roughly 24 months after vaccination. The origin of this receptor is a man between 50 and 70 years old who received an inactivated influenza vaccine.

The CDR3 DNA follows: TGTGCCAGCAGCCAGAGTTCCGGGACAGTAAATGAAGCTTTCTTT. Translating it yields CASSQSSGTVNEAFF. V usage is TRBV4-2 and J usage is TRBJ1-1; 7 bases map to TRBD1. The germline gives CDR1 LGHNA, CDR2 YNFKEQ. The junction had 11 bases not matched to a gene; V was cut back by 3 bases and J by 7 bases. CDR3 length: 15 amino acids.